This T cell receptor (beta chain) emerged from a study of cytomegalovirus exposure and HLA in healthy donors (dated by TCRdb to 2015 to 2018). Study-level background: According to an earlier analysis of a few hundred of the donors, about 190 million T cells yielded 90 million to 130 million unique TCR beta sequences and about 300 Gb of sequence data. Along with the approximately 670-subject first cohort, a separate validation cohort of over a hundred different subjects was used. HLA typing included class I and class II loci at four-digit resolution. Of the roughly 400 genotyped donors, approximately 82% fell in the genetic ancestry cluster associated with self-reported Caucasian donors. The study used immunosequencing to profile the T cell repertoires of 670 or so subjects and linked those repertoires to cytomegalovirus serostatus. Typing coverage varied by locus: about 620-640 donors for A, B, C, DRB1 and DQB1; some 520 for DQA1; some 610 for DPA1; around 490 for DPB1. High-throughput TCR immunosequencing, statistical association of individual TCRs with disease status, and machine learning were combined to predict cytomegalovirus infection status. All discovery cohort repertoires had been generated using a single sequencing platform. The study aimed to test whether cataloging public T cell receptors could reveal signatures of past pathogen exposure. Roughly 5 DR-DQ haplotypes were handled as single units for association and clustering because linkage in the cohort was strong. In a later genetic analysis, genome-wide SNP genotypes for about 65% of the roughly 670 donors were used, and that subset was treated as a discovery cohort. An early release that covered more than 550 HLA-typed donors contained about 300 gigabases of sequencing data and some 87 million unique TCR sequences. In the later analysis, no new phenotypic data were used to find candidate immune exposures; instead, reliance was placed on TCR beta sequences and their occurrence across donors. To study patterns of TCR occurrence, a later analysis re-analyzed previously published TCR beta repertoires from under 750 donors and added high-resolution HLA genotyping. Among around 400 genotyped donors of the cohort, an average of roughly 240,000 unique TCR beta nucleotide sequences were sequenced per donor, around 20% of them non-productive. Alongside the repertoire data, information on donor age, sex, ethnicity and CMV serostatus was compiled. In an earlier analysis of several hundred of the donors, high-throughput TCR beta sequencing was used to judge whether each TCR beta V gene segment behaved as functional or pseudogenic.

The cohort consisted of 600 to 750 healthy bone marrow donors. All cohort members were sampled while nominally healthy, although unrecorded immune exposures were likely present. The donor tested CMV seropositive and was one of the 289 seropositive cohort members. Every donor gave a peripheral blood sample, and the peripheral blood mononuclear cells from that sample were used for TCR beta sequencing. Genomic DNA was extracted from the blood cell samples with the Qiagen DNeasy Blood Extraction Kit. The CDR3 sequence holds 13 residues, the cysteine and phenylalanine included. The read is trimmed to its CDR3 DNA, 39 bases read in frame from base 1. Trimming removed 7 bases from V and 11 bases from J, leaving 20 bases between the germline ends. CDR1 and CDR2 (ENHRY, SYGVKD) derive from the germline V gene. What the study reported, not specific to this receptor: Some IMGT-functional V segments, including TRBV6-2 and TRBV6-3, could not be told apart with the 87-base-pair reads, so those segments were excluded. In a later analysis, HLA-associated TCR beta chains showed more clonal expansion and lower generation probabilities than non-associated chains that were equally common. In the study, roughly 160 TCR beta chains were listed as associated with cytomegalovirus. Broadly in line with IMGT annotations, most TCR beta V segments showed up in productive rearrangements about 87% or about 30% of the time in an earlier analysis of several hundred of the donors. In this cohort, only TCR beta chains were sequenced, and detectable features were limited by the absence of alpha or paired-chain data. A later genetic analysis associated a missense DCLRE1C variant with V-gene and J-gene trimming of TCR beta chains, and an independent cohort replicated the association. The sequencing pipeline was judged likely to have produced a cluster of highly shared sequence variants as a technical artifact. CMV serostatus was the only immune exposure information available for the cohort. According to a later analysis, TCR association rates differed among HLA loci, with DRB1 alleles showing the most associated TCRs and HLA-C alleles showing the fewest. The classifier was reported to diagnose cytomegalovirus status with high specificity and sensitivity in both the original cohort and the validation cohort. About 17 rarely observed V segments, including chromosome 9 orphons, were excluded from the earlier analysis of a few hundred of the donors because counts were too low. When HLA alleles, especially DR and DQ, strongly co-occurred, attributing TCR associations to individual alleles was difficult. It was suggested by the authors that the approach could potentially be generalized to other disease states and immunological phenotypes. A further reported finding was that TCR beta sequences accurately predicted the HLA-A and HLA-B alleles for most subjects in the first cohort. HLA typing was unavailable for some donors at each locus, so association tests used only the typed subset. A few of the identified cytomegalovirus-associated TCR beta chains were confirmed in vitro to be specific for cytomegalovirus antigens. Correlated functional status among segregating V segments might reflect linkage disequilibrium, but an unknown experimental factor could not be ruled out. Roughly uniform sequencing depth across donors was assumed in presence/absence analyses, although this assumption may not hold. A later analysis reported that several top co-occurrence clusters appeared linked to parvovirus B19, influenza, CMV and Epstein-Barr virus. In a later genetic analysis, fewer N-insertions in productive TCRs were reported among donors in an Asian-associated ancestry cluster than the roughly 700-donor mean. In a later analysis, most CMV-associated TCR beta chains were found to appear HLA-restricted, with HLA associations seemingly driven largely by CMV exposure. In a later analysis, 15,000 to 20,000 TCR beta sequences were associated with specific HLA alleles at a false discovery rate of 0.05. While some public TCRs were present in many individuals, most TCR sequences turned up only very rarely across donors.

Library preparation used the immunoSEQ multiplex PCR assay. For the multiplex PCR, a mixture combining 60 forward primers for TCR Vbeta segments and 13 reverse primers for TCR Jbeta segments was used. Amplification of the CDR3 region of rearranged TCR beta genes was performed with a multiplex PCR assay on genomic DNA. The Illumina HiSeq System was used to sequence the amplified TCR beta libraries as 87-base-pair reads. As for the authors' bioinformatics: Across the roughly 640 repertoires, a later analysis counted some 80 million unique TCR beta chains, some 11 million of which were shared by at least two donors. Raw reads were error-corrected and collapsed into unique sequences by a nearest-neighbor algorithm in which closely related sequences were merged to remove PCR and sequencing errors. CDR3 sequences were aligned to IMGT reference sequences to assign V, D and J gene segments. For a sequence to be retained, a match of at least six nucleotides to both a V gene segment and a J gene segment was required. A rearrangement was called productive if the CDR3 had no stop codons and remained in frame with V and J, and every other rearrangement was called non-productive. CDR3 was defined according to IMGT convention as the region running from the second conserved V-encoded cysteine to the conserved J-encoded phenylalanine. The earlier analysis of 587 of the donors excluded sequences that lacked an unambiguous match to a single V gene segment. An earlier analysis of 587 of the donors classified V segments as functional when productive rearrangements were above 56.7% and as segregating when the standard deviation between donors was above 5%. A statistical classification framework was built to diagnose cytomegalovirus status from the catalog of TCR beta chain sequences. A later analysis assigned V and J genes by comparing TCR nucleotide sequences with IMGT/GENE-DB human TR gene sequences. A later analysis assigned CDR3 sequences and most-parsimonious VDJ recombination scenarios with the TCRdist pipeline. In a later analysis, each TCR beta chain was defined by its CDR3 amino acid sequence together with its V-gene family, and reads without a unique V-gene family were excluded. To address suspected cross-contamination and a sequencing artifact, a later analysis removed under 600 highly shared, low-generation-probability nucleotide sequences. In a later analysis, a clonal expansion index was calculated for each public chain from normalized within-repertoire ranks of inferred template counts. Generation probabilities in a later analysis came from a VDJ recombination model fitted to out-of-frame rearrangements, and those results were checked against IGoR. In a later analysis, TCR-TCR, TCR-HLA and TCR-CMV co-occurrence was scored with hypergeometric tests, and a repertoire-size bias correction was applied to TCR pairs. False discovery rates were estimated in a later analysis by permuting HLA or CMV assignments 20 times. A later analysis grouped co-occurring TCRs with DBSCAN, adding TCRdist sequence similarity when clustering within HLA-allele-positive subsets. Repertoires with fewer than 30,000 or more than 120,000 public chains, plus five repertoires with anomalous nucleotide sharing, were excluded from co-occurrence clustering. TCRdb stores this immuneACCESS table with in-frame sequences only. Part of the clones is absent; in the studies checked, under half of the shortfall reflects unresolved V genes, and no reason is known for the rest. The DNA gave D and trimming, while V, J and clone size come from that table. Here the sample has around 68,000 clones; approximately 77% occur a single time. The ten largest account for about 7.1% of the sample.

Concerning this clone: The antigen it binds to is not known. Per-nucleotide qualities are absent, and no much larger clonotype sits a single base away.

What was sequenced was PBMCs. This clonotype was obtained from a woman aged 25 to 39 in good health and CMV-seropositive. Recombination linked TRBV10-3 to TRBJ1-1, with no reliable assignment of the D segment. The DNA sequence is as follows: TGTGCCATCACCGAAACACGAAAAGATGCCGCTTTCTTT. Translated, this gives CAITETRKDAAFF.